The next 11 T cell receptor beta chains were all read from a single sample in a study of blood T cell repertoires in COVID-19. Clones were sequenced by immunoSEQ multiplex PCR, and TCRdb holds only the in-frame ones, with some missing. The sample consists of 330,000 or so clones, around nine tenths of them appearing once. Material for sequencing was PBMCs or T cells enriched from blood (not recorded which). The receptors originated from a man aged 25-40 years who had recovered from COVID-19.

The J gene is TRBJ1-1, the V gene TRBV5-8; no firm D call. The V end lost 5 bases, the J end lost 5 bases, and 28 bases lay between the germline ends. The CDR3 runs to 18 residues. The germline V gene has CDR1 SGHTS and CDR2 YDEGEE. The DNA of the CDR3 is TGTGCCAGCAGACCAAGCGGAGGACGGGCTCTCCCGGGGACTGAAGCTTTCTTT. The encoded protein is CASRPSGGRALPGTEAFF.

The rearrangement joins TRBV5-1 to TRBJ2-3; possible D gene TRBD1, 6 bases. V was clipped by 6 bases and J by 5 bases, with 16 bases between them. The CDR3 contains 14 residues. The germline CDR1 and CDR2 sequences are SGHRS and YFSETQ. The CDR3 DNA reads TGCGCCAGCACCCCGGGCAGGGGTGAAGATACGCAGTATTTT. It yields the protein CASTPGRGEDTQYF.

The chain is built from TRBV9 and TRBJ2-6, with 8 bases lining up with TRBD1. Per germline, CDR1 SGDLS and CDR2 YYNGEE. The CDR3 sequence is 17 residues long. V was pared by 4 bases and J by 0 bases, with 6 bases of the junction left unmatched. For the CDR3, the DNA is TGTGCCAGCAGCCACCGGACAGGGTTCTCTGGGGCCAACGTCCTGACTTTC. Protein: CASSHRTGFSGANVLTF.

This chain connects TRBV6-5 to TRBJ2-7; 10 bases are shared with TRBD2. The CDR3 has 13 residues. The germline V gene encodes CDR1 MNHEY and CDR2 SVGAGI. Trimming took 6 bases from V and 4 from J; bases not matched to a gene: 3. The CDR3: CASSLAGAYEQYF. Here the CDR3 DNA reads TGTGCCAGCAGCCTAGCGGGGGCGTACGAGCAGTACTTC.

The chain carries TRBV6-2 or TRBV6-3 and TRBJ2-7, with D unresolved. CDR3 length: 13 amino acids. Trimming left V 4 bases short and J 5 bases short, with 12 bases between. Germline V gives CDR1 MNHEY, CDR2 SVGEGT. The CDR3 here is CASSFKMRNEQYF. Written as DNA, the CDR3 is TGTGCCAGCAGTTTCAAGATGCGGAACGAGCAGTACTTC.

This clone was found once. The chain employs TRBV6-1 and TRBJ2-1; 12 nucleotides line up with TRBD2. CDR1 is MNHNS, CDR2 SASEGT, per germline. J gave up 6 bases and V 3 bases, and 6 bases lay outside the gene matches. The CDR3 contains 16 residues. The CDR3 coding sequence is TGTGCCAGCAGTGATCGGCTAGCGGGGGGGTTCAATGAGCAGTTCTTC. Residues: CASSDRLAGGFNEQFF.

This clone was observed once. The chain recombines TRBV2 with TRBJ1-5; 7 bases fit TRBD1. With 4 bases clipped from V and 2 bases from J, the junction kept 8 bases outside the gene matches. CDR3 length: 16 residues. Germline CDR1 is SNHLY and CDR2 is FYNNEI. CDR3 loop: CASSGTGEEGNQPQHF. CDR3 nucleotide sequence: TGTGCCAGCAGTGGCACAGGGGAGGAGGGCAATCAGCCCCAGCATTTT.

This clone was counted a few times. The chain couples TRBV9 to TRBJ2-7; D might be TRBD1 (6 bases). Trimming took 5 bases from V and 3 from J, leaving 12 bases between them. The CDR3 runs 13 residues. Germline V lookup: CDR1 SGDLS, CDR2 YYNGEE. CDR3 DNA sequence: TGTGCCAGCAGTTCCAACAGGGACTACGAGCAGTACTTC. It yields the protein CASSSNRDYEQYF. Complete variable domain (other parts from reference TRBV9 and TRBJ2-7): DSGVTQTPKHLITATGQRVTLRCSPRSGDLSVYWYQQSLDQGLQFLIQYYNGEERAKGNILERFSAQQFPDLHSELNLSSLELGDSALYFCASSSNRDYEQYFGPGTRLTVT.

V and J are TRBV30 and TRBJ2-3; D gene ambiguous. V was shortened by 4 bases and J by 5 bases, with 10 bases between the two germline ends. The CDR3 runs 12 residues. Looked up from germline, CDR1 is GTSNPN and CDR2 is SVGIG (reference sequence). The CDR3 is CAWTNFGDTQYF. CDR3 nucleotides: TGTGCCTGGACTAATTTTGGAGATACGCAGTATTTT.

The rearrangement links TRBV28 to TRBJ1-5; TRBD1 is a possible D gene (6 bases). The CDR3 is 15 residues long. CDR1 is MDHEN and CDR2 is SYDVKM in the germline V gene. V shed 3 bases and J shed 3 bases, with 12 bases lying between them. CDR3 in DNA: TGTGCCAGCAGTTTTACGGACAGTTACAATCAGCCCCAGCATTTT. Amino acids: CASSFTDSYNQPQHF.

The chain carries TRBV5-4 and TRBJ1-1; 9 bases map to TRBD1. This CDR3 has 15 amino acids. Germline assignment: CDR1 SGHNT and CDR2 YYREEE (reference sequence). Trimming cost V 6 bases and J 3 bases; bases outside gene matches: 9. Here the CDR3 DNA reads TGTGCCAGCACCAAGGGGGACAGGGAGGACACTGAAGCTTTCTTT. Translation gives CASTKGDREDTEAFF.